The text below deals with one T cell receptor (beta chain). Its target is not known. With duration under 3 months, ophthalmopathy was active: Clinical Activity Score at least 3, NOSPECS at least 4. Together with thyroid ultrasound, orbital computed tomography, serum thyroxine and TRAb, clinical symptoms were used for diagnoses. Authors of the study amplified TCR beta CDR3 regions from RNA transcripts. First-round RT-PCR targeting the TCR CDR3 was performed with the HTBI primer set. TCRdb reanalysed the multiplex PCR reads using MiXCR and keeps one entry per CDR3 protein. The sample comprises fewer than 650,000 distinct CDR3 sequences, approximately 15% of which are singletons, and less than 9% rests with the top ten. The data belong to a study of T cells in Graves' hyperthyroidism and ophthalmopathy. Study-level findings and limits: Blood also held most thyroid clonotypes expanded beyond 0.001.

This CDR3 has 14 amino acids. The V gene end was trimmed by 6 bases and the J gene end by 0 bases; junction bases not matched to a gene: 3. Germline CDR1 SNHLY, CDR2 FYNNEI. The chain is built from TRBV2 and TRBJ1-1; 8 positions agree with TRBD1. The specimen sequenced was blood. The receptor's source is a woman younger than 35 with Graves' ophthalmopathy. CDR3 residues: CASRTGVLNTEAFF. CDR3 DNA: TGTGCCAGCAGGACAGGGGTATTGAACACTGAAGCTTTCTTT.